The T cell receptor (beta chain) under discussion was sequenced for a study of early T cells in non-severe SARS-CoV-2 infection. Study background: From unsorted whole blood, bulk RNA was sequenced, and the chains remained unpaired. Notes on the study in general: Matching against VDJdb likely underestimated virus-specific expansions, favoring anti-spike CD8.

As to this clonotype: Its specificity is unknown.

V dropped 6 bases and J dropped 1 base, with 10 bases sitting between them. This CDR3 spans 14 amino acids. Germline loops: CDR1 MNHNS, CDR2 SASEGT. Researchers tagged individual cDNA molecules with unique molecular identifiers. TCRdb re-called the 5' RACE reads through MiXCR, storing one row per CDR3 protein. The repertoire has about 100,000 distinct CDR3 sequences, around 13% of them found once; the top ten carry 6% to 7.5%. The TCR was taken from an adult who was a healthcare worker with PCR-confirmed SARS-CoV-2 infection or an uninfected control (not recorded which). The sample taken for sequencing was whole blood. The chain is built from TRBV6-1 and TRBJ1-3, with D possibly being TRBD1 (5 bases). The CDR3 loop reads CASRDSPSGNTIYF. The CDR3 DNA follows: TGTGCCAGCAGAGACAGTCCGTCTGGAAACACCATATATTTT.